This is a list of T cell receptor beta chains from one sample in a study of spatial heterogeneity in lung cancer. TCRdb recomputed calls from the 5' RACE reads with MiXCR, one row per CDR3 protein. The sample holds some 96,000 distinct CDR3 sequences, about 4.4% seen once. Sequenced here: lung tumor tissue, sampled at surgery. The receptor set was obtained from a male donor with early-stage non-small cell lung cancer. Each CDR3 is given with its conserved first and last residue. The D gene is left open where the match is weak. Some rows have no size entry. The others give once, few or many, or a class for an expanded clone.

D	size	V	J	DNA	CDR3
-	many	TRBV2	TRBJ1-5	TGTGCCAGCAGGAGTACTGTCGAGCCCCAGCATTTT	CASRSTVEPQHF
-	-	TRBV3-1	TRBJ2-3	TGTGCCAGCAGCCAAGATAGACTGCCCACAGATACGCAGTATTTT	CASSQDRLPTDTQYF
TRBD2	many	TRBV20-1	TRBJ2-1	TGCAGTGCTAGTAGTCTATCTAGCGGGAGTTATGAGCAGTTCTTC	CSASSLSSGSYEQFF
-	few	TRBV2	TRBJ2-1	TGTGCCAGCAGTGAAGCGCGTGTGGGTAATGAGCAGTTCTTC	CASSEARVGNEQFF
-	many	TRBV28	TRBJ1-1	TGTGCCAGCAGTTCTACTGTGGTCCCTGAAGCTTTCTTT	CASSSTVVPEAFF
-	many	TRBV6-2/TRBV6-3	TRBJ1-2	TGTGCCACACGCGGATTCTATGGCTACACCTTC	CATRGFYGYTF
-	-	TRBV28	TRBJ2-2	TGTGCCAGCAGATCAAGTCTTACCGGGGAGCTGTTTTTT	CASRSSLTGELFF
-	few	TRBV21-1	TRBJ1-2	TGTGCCAGCAGCAAAGTGGGACCTACAGGGGCTAACTATGGCTACACCTTC	CASSKVGPTGANYGYTF
-	many	TRBV3-1	TRBJ2-1	TGTGCCAGCAGCCAAGACAGAAACAATGAGCAGTTCTTC	CASSQDRNNEQFF
TRBD1	many	TRBV12-3/TRBV12-4	TRBJ1-3	TGTGCCAGCAGTCGACAGGGGGTCGGAAACACCATATATTTT	CASSRQGVGNTIYF
-	many	TRBV25-1	TRBJ2-1	TGTGCCAGCGGCGACCGAGAGCGCGATGAGCAGTTCTTC	CASGDRERDEQFF
-	many	TRBV12-3/TRBV12-4	TRBJ1-3	TGTGCCAGCAGTTTTGACAGGACCCCTGGAAACACCATATATTTT	CASSFDRTPGNTIYF
TRBD1	-	TRBV19	TRBJ1-5	TGTGCCAGTAGTCTAGGACAGGTTCCGAATCAGCCCCAGCATTTT	CASSLGQVPNQPQHF
TRBD1	-	TRBV27	TRBJ2-2	TGTGCCAGCAGTTTATCCGACAGGGCGGCGAACACCGGGGAGCTGTTTTTT	CASSLSDRAANTGELFF
TRBD1	-	TRBV7-9	TRBJ2-3	TGTGCCAGCAGCCTAGACAGGGGCTGGGATAAGAATACAGATACGCAGTATTTT	CASSLDRGWDKNTDTQYF
-	many	TRBV5-1	TRBJ1-2	TGCGCCAGCAGCTTGGATCGCCAGGGTTATGGCTACACCTTC	CASSLDRQGYGYTF
-	many	TRBV5-6	TRBJ1-2	TGTGCCAGCAGCCGTACGAACTATGGCTACACCTTC	CASSRTNYGYTF
-	many	TRBV9	TRBJ2-1	TGTGCCAGCAGCGAAGGGGGGAACTACAATGAGCAGTTCTTC	CASSEGGNYNEQFF
TRBD1	many	TRBV28	TRBJ2-7	TGTGCCAGCAGTTTACAGGACAGGAGTTACTACGAGCAGTACTTC	CASSLQDRSYYEQYF
TRBD2	many	TRBV6-5	TRBJ2-5	TGTGCCAGCAGTAACCTTAGGGCGGGAGTAGGGGAGACCCAGTACTTC	CASSNLRAGVGETQYF
TRBD2	many	TRBV12-3/TRBV12-4	TRBJ2-1	TGTGCCAGCAGCCCCAGCGGGGGGGACAATGAGCAGTTCTTC	CASSPSGGDNEQFF
-	many	TRBV10-2	TRBJ2-5	TGCGCCAGCAGCCGATTGCTAGCGCGACAAGAGACCCAGTACTTC	CASSRLLARQETQYF
-	few	TRBV5-1	TRBJ2-3	TGCGCCAGCAGCACCCCGCGCGACGGGAAGTTAGATACGCAGTATTTT	CASSTPRDGKLDTQYF
TRBD1	-	TRBV5-1	TRBJ2-5	TGCGCCAGCAGCCACGGACAGGGGACAGAGACCCAGTACTTC	CASSHGQGTETQYF
-	-	TRBV12-3/TRBV12-4	TRBJ2-5	TGTGCCAGCAGTTTCAGGGGACAAGAGACCCAGTACTTC	CASSFRGQETQYF
-	many	TRBV6-5	TRBJ2-3	TGTGCCAGCAGCCATTCCCGGGGTAGCGGAAGCACAGATACGCAGTATTTT	CASSHSRGSGSTDTQYF
-	-	TRBV3-1	TRBJ1-4	TGTGCCAGCAGCCTAACCGGACAAGTTATGGGTAAACTGTTTTTT	CASSLTGQVMGKLFF
-	many	TRBV6-1	TRBJ2-1	TGTGCCAGCTCAAGAAGAACGGCTGAGCAGTTCTTC	CASSRRTAEQFF
-	-	TRBV4-1	TRBJ2-3	TGCGCCAGCAGCCAAGTTCTGGCAGATACGCAGTATTTT	CASSQVLADTQYF